Many counts were recorded for the clone carrying this T cell receptor beta chain. Its cognate antigen is unknown. Template material for amplifying TCR beta CDR3 regions consisted of RNA transcripts. First-round RT-PCR targeting the TCR CDR3 was performed with the HTBI primer set. Each CDR3 protein is one row after TCRdb ran MiXCR on the multiplex PCR reads. Of about 350,000 distinct CDR3 sequences listed, roughly a sixth are singletons. This CDR3 is 15 amino acids long. Germline trimming cut 1 base from V and 1 base from J; bases unmatched to any gene: 0. Germline V gene data show CDR1 as MDHEN and CDR2 as SYDVKM. First hyperthyroidism diagnosis is when the blood sample was obtained, before any ophthalmopathy symptoms. The record originates from a study of T cells in Graves' hyperthyroidism and ophthalmopathy. General observations from the study: A model of 13 V-J pairs discriminated ophthalmopathy from stable hyperthyroidism. Ophthalmopathy was identified by the model a median about six months ahead of onset.

This chain connects TRBV28 to TRBJ2-2; the match to TRBD1 covers 7 bases. The receptor was derived from a woman aged 25 to 45 with Graves' hyperthyroidism that later progressed to Graves' ophthalmopathy. Sequencing was done on a sample of blood. The CDR3 nucleotides are TGTGCCAGCAGTTTATACAGGGGGAACACCGGGGAGCTGTTTTTT. Its protein product is CASSLYRGNTGELFF.